This entry lists 18 T cell receptor beta chains sequenced from one sample in a study of blood T cell repertoires in COVID-19. Repertoires were generated with immunoSEQ multiplex PCR, while TCRdb's copy carries only in-frame clones and drops some. The repertoire holds about 19,000 clones, over 80% seen once, with 3.2% in the top ten. The sample taken for sequencing was peripheral blood. The receptor set was obtained from a human donor in a cohort sampled during active COVID-19.

V gene TRBV6-1 combines with J gene TRBJ2-7; tentative D call: TRBD1 (5 bases). The CDR3 runs 12 residues. CDR1 is MNHNS, CDR2 SASEGT, per germline. Trimming removed 3 bases from V and 2 bases from J, with 5 bases in between. The CDR3 loop is CASSETAYEQYF. The CDR3 bases are TGTGCCAGCAGTGAGACAGCCTACGAGCAGTACTTC.

The gene calls are TRBV10-3 and TRBJ1-2; D is perhaps TRBD1 (6 bases). The germline V gene encodes CDR1 ENHRY and CDR2 SYGVKD. This CDR3 has 13 residues. Trimming cost V 6 bases and J 4 bases, with 12 bases left between them. In DNA, the CDR3 is TGTGCCATCAGGAGGGACACCTTCTATGGCTACACCTTC. Protein sequence: CAIRRDTFYGYTF.

The J gene is TRBJ1-1, the V gene TRBV5-1; the D gene is possibly TRBD1 (6 bases). The CDR3 consists of 13 residues. CDR1 is SGHRS and CDR2 is YFSETQ in the germline V gene. Trimming stripped 2 bases from V and 11 bases from J, with 16 bases between. This CDR3 reads CASSLQGGPDAFF. The CDR3 nucleotides are TGCGCCAGCAGCTTACAGGGAGGGCCCGACGCTTTCTTT. The full variable domain, rest sourced from reference TRBV5-1 and TRBJ1-1, is KAGVTQTPRYLIKTRGQQVTLSCSPISGHRSVSWYQQTPGQGLQFLFEYFSETQRNKGNFPGRFSGRQFSNSRSEMNVSTLELGDSALYLCASSLQGGPDAFFGQGTRLTVV.

CDR3 protein: CASRLGVNYGYTF. CDR3 nucleotides: TGTGCCAGCAGGCTGGGCGTGAACTATGGCTACACCTTC. This rearrangement joins TRBV6-6 to TRBJ1-2; no definite D call. With 6 bases removed from V and 2 bases from J, the gap between germline ends came to 10 bases. This CDR3 region has 13 residues. Looked up from germline, CDR1 is MNHNY and CDR2 is SVGAGI (reference sequence).

This clone was counted between two and nine times. This chain uses TRBV4-2 with TRBJ2-1; 7 positions agree with TRBD2. Looked up from germline, CDR1 is LGHNA and CDR2 is YNFKEQ. J lost 2 bases, V lost 4 bases, and 8 bases had no gene match. The CDR3 is 16 residues long. The DNA for the CDR3 is TGTGCCAGCAGCCCCCAGCGGGGACGAACCTACAATGAGCAGTTCTTC. The encoded protein is CASSPQRGRTYNEQFF.

This clone was picked up one time. The rearrangement uses TRBV18 and TRBJ2-7; D ambiguous. The CDR3 has 14 residues. V was pared by 2 bases and J by 3 bases, with 11 bases between. Germline-derived CDR1 and CDR2 are KGHSH and LQKENI. CDR3 bases: TGTGCCAGCTCACCATCTTCGGAGATCTACGAGCAGTACTTC. It translates to CASSPSSEIYEQYF.

The chain is built from TRBV20-1 and TRBJ1-2; possibly TRBD1 for D (6 bases). The germline V gene has CDR1 DFQATT and CDR2 SNEGSKA (reference sequence). This CDR3 region has 12 residues. V was trimmed by 3 bases and J by 8 bases, leaving 13 bases between them. The CDR3 spells CSASSTQGGYTF. CDR3 nucleotides: TGCAGTGCTAGTTCGACACAGGGAGGCTACACCTTC.

A single count supports this clone. The J gene is TRBJ2-5, the V gene TRBV14; 14 nucleotides align to TRBD2. J was trimmed by 5 bases and V by 0 bases; bases with no gene match: 8. The CDR3 is made up of 18 amino acids. Per the germline V gene, CDR1 is SGHDN and CDR2 is FVKESK. The CDR3 region is CASSQDRGLAGVGETQYF. The CDR3 DNA sequence: TGTGCCAGCAGCCAAGATCGGGGACTAGCGGGAGTCGGGGAGACCCAGTACTTC.

The chain employs TRBV7-9 and TRBJ1-2; TRBD1 is a possible D gene (6 bases). The CDR3 is made up of 15 amino acids. The V end was cut by 5 bases, the J end by 4 bases, with 17 bases between. Germline CDR1 SEHNR, CDR2 FQNEAQ (reference sequence). The DNA for the CDR3 is TGTGCCAGCAGCCGACTCCCAGGGGATAGCTATGGCTACACCTTC. Protein: CASSRLPGDSYGYTF.

The table lists this clone with a count of one. V usage is TRBV9 and J usage is TRBJ1-2; 8 nucleotides line up with TRBD1. Germline lookup yields CDR1 SGDLS and CDR2 YYNGEE. J lost 2 bases, V lost 3 bases, and 3 bases had no gene match. This CDR3 spans 14 amino acids. The CDR3 DNA sequence: TGTGCCAGCAGCGGGGGGACAGGCAACTATGGCTACACCTTC. As protein: CASSGGTGNYGYTF.

This clone was counted once. The J gene is TRBJ1-4, the V gene TRBV28, with 10 bases that match TRBD1. The V gene end was trimmed by 3 bases and the J gene end by 7 bases; junction bases not matched to a gene: 5. The CDR3 is made up of 15 amino acids. Germline lookup yields CDR1 MDHEN and CDR2 SYDVKM. CDR3 sequence (DNA): TGTGCCAGCAGTTTGGCGGGACAGGGGTCTGAAAAACTGTTTTTT. As protein: CASSLAGQGSEKLFF.

The DNA for the CDR3 is TGTGCCAGCAGTACTCAGACAGGGGCAGTCGCCACTGAAGCTTTCTTT. Translated, it gives CASSTQTGAVATEAFF. V gene TRBV28 combines with J gene TRBJ1-1, with 8 bases lining up with TRBD1. Germline loops: CDR1 MDHEN, CDR2 SYDVKM. V lost 5 bases to trimming and J lost 4 bases; unmatched junction nucleotides: 12. CDR3 length: 16 amino acids.

The chain recombines TRBV24-1 with TRBJ2-5, with 9 bases fitting TRBD1. V lost 4 bases and J lost 5; bases outside the gene matches: 13. Germline CDR1 KGHDR, CDR2 SFDVKD. The CDR3 spans 17 residues. The CDR3, as DNA: TGTGCCACCAGTGAGGGCCCGGGACAGGGAAGTTCTGAGACCCAGTACTTC. It yields the protein CATSEGPGQGSSETQYF.

The genes are TRBV5-1 and TRBJ2-3, with 7 positions matching TRBD2. The CDR3 has 14 residues. The germline CDR1 and CDR2 sequences are SGHRS and YFSETQ. Trimming at V came to 2 bases and at J to 4 bases, leaving 4 bases not matched to a gene. The CDR3: CASSFGLAADTQYF. CDR3 sequence (DNA): TGCGCCAGCAGCTTTGGTCTAGCGGCAGATACGCAGTATTTT.

The V gene is TRBV28, the J gene TRBJ2-2; maybe TRBD1 (6 bases). Germline CDR1 reads MDHEN; CDR2 reads SYDVKM. CDR3 length equals 14 residues. V lost 7 bases and J 5 bases, leaving 14 bases between the germline ends. CDR3 coding DNA: TGTGCCAGCAACCTTCTCACAGGGACCGGGGAGCTGTTTTTT. Translating it yields CASNLLTGTGELFF.

J is TRBJ2-7 and V is TRBV3-1 (or the pseudogene TRBV3-2); a weak D match, TRBD1 (5 bases). CDR3 size: 12 residues. Trimming took off 2 bases at V and 6 bases at J, with 8 bases between the two ends. Germline CDR1 LGHDT, CDR2 YNNKEL (reference sequence). Written as DNA, the CDR3 is TGTGCCAGCAGCCAAAAGGGGCCCGAGCAGTACTTC. This encodes CASSQKGPEQYF.

V gene TRBV2 combines with J gene TRBJ1-6; tentative D call: TRBD1 (6 bases). Germline-derived CDR1 and CDR2 are SNHLY and FYNNEI. V lost 5 bases, J lost 1 base, and 9 bases lay in between. CDR3 length: 15 amino acids. The CDR3 DNA reads TGTGCCAGCAGTAGACAGGCGTCCTATAATTCACCCCTCCACTTT. This gives the protein CASSRQASYNSPLHF.

The V gene is TRBV2, the J gene TRBJ1-4; possible D gene TRBD1, 5 bases. The CDR3 length is 14 residues. Between the trimmed V and J ends, which lost 7 bases and 5 bases, there was a span of 14 bases. Germline assignment: CDR1 SNHLY and CDR2 FYNNEI. The CDR3 DNA reads TGTGCCAGCACCTCGGGGGTTCCGAATGAAAAACTGTTTTTT. Its protein is CASTSGVPNEKLFF.